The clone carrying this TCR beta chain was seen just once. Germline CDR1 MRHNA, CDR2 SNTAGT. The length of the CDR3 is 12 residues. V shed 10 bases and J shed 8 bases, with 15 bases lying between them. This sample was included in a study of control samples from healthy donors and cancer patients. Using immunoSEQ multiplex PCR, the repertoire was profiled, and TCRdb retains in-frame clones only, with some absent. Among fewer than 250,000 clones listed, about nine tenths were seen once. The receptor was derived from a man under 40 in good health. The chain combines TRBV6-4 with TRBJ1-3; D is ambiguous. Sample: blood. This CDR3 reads CANLDPGDTIYF. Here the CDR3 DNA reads TGTGCCAACCTTGACCCCGGAGACACCATATATTTT.